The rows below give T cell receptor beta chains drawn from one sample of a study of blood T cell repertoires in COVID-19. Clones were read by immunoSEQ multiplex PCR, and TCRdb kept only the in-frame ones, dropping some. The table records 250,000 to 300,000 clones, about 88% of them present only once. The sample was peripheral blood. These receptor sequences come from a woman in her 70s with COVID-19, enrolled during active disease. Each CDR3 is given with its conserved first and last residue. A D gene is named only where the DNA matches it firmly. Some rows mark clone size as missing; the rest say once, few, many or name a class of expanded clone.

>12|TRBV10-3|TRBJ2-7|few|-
CAISSTSYEQYF
TGTGCCATCAGCAGTACCTCCTACGAGCAGTACTTC
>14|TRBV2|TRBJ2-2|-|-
CASRGGVVAGELFF
TGTGCCAGCAGAGGGGGTGTCGTCGCCGGGGAGCTGTTTTTT
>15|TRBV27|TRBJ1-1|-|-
CASRARGNLNTEAFF
TGTGCCAGCAGAGCTAGAGGGAATCTGAACACTGAAGCTTTCTTT
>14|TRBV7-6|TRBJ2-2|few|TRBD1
CASSLPGGTGELFF
TGTGCCAGCAGCTTACCAGGGGGCACCGGGGAGCTGTTTTTT
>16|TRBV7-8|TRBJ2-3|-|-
CASSLSRGAPTDTQYF
TGTGCCAGCAGCTTATCTCGGGGGGCGCCCACAGATACGCAGTATTTT
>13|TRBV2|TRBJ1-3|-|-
CAGGGNSGNTIYF
TGTGCCGGGGGGGGCAACTCTGGAAACACCATATATTTT
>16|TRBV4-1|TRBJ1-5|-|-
CASSPTPGTNYQPQHF
TGCGCCAGCAGCCCGACCCCCGGGACAAACTATCAGCCCCAGCATTTT
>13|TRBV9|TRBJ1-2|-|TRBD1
CASSVAVGGGYTF
TGTGCCAGCAGCGTAGCTGTAGGGGGCGGCTACACCTTC
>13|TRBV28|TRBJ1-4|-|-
CATYGMPNEKLFF
TGTGCCACCTACGGGATGCCTAATGAAAAACTGTTTTTT
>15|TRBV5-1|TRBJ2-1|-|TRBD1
CASSPRDRGIDEQFF
TGCGCCAGCAGCCCGAGGGACAGGGGGATAGATGAGCAGTTCTTC
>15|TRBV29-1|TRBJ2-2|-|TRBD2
CSVALAGGSTGELFF
TGCAGCGTTGCTTTAGCGGGGGGAAGCACCGGGGAGCTGTTTTTT
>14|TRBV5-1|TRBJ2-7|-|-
CASRVTMGGYEQYF
TGCGCCAGCAGGGTGACAATGGGGGGCTACGAGCAGTACTTC
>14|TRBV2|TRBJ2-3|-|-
CASSEGQVTDTQYF
TGTGCCAGCAGTGAAGGGCAGGTCACAGATACGCAGTATTTT
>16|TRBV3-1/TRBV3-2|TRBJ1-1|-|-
CASNSLRGGRNTEAFF
TGTGCCAGCAACTCTCTTCGGGGGGGAAGGAACACTGAAGCTTTCTTT
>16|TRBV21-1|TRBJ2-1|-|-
CASSKISGRTYNEQFF
TGTGCCAGCAGCAAAATAAGCGGGCGAACATACAATGAGCAGTTCTTC
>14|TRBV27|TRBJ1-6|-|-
CASKDSSYNSPLHF
TGTGCCAGCAAAGACAGCTCCTATAATTCACCCCTCCACTTT
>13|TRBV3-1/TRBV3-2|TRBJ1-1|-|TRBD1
CASSFRDRAEAFF
TGTGCCAGCAGCTTTAGGGACAGGGCGGAAGCTTTCTTT
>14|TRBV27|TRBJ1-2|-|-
CASRLQGNNYGYTF
TGTGCCAGCAGGTTACAGGGTAACAACTATGGCTACACCTTC
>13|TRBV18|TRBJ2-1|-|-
CASSWTEGNEQFF
TGTGCCAGCTCCTGGACAGAGGGCAATGAGCAGTTCTTC
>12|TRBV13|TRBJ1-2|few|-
CASSPDGGGYTF
TGTGCCAGCAGCCCGGACGGAGGCGGCTACACCTTC
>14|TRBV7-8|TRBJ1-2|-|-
CASSPIGGDYGYTF
TGTGCCAGCAGCCCCATAGGAGGGGACTATGGCTACACCTTC
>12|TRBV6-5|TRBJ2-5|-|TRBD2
CAVGGGPETQYF
TGTGCCGTTGGCGGGGGGCCGGAGACCCAGTACTTC
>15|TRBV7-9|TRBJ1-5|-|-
CASSSNDRLNQPQHF
TGTGCCAGCAGCTCGAATGACAGACTCAATCAGCCCCAGCATTTT
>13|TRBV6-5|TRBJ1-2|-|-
CASSSPGSYGYTF
TGTGCCAGCAGTAGCCCCGGGAGCTATGGCTACACCTTC
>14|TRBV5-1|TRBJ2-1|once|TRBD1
CASSAQGALGEQFF
TGCGCCAGCAGCGCGCAGGGGGCACTGGGTGAGCAGTTCTTC
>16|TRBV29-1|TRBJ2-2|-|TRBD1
CSVDLRRTGNTGELFF
TGCAGCGTTGATCTTCGTAGGACAGGGAACACCGGGGAGCTGTTTTTT
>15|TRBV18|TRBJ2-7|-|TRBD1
CASSPQGQGAYEQYF
TGTGCCAGCTCACCACAGGGACAGGGGGCATACGAGCAGTACTTC
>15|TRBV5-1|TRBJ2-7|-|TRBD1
CASSLDNRGPGEQYF
TGCGCCAGCAGCTTGGATAACAGGGGGCCAGGCGAGCAGTACTTC
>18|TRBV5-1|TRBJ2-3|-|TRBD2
CASSPSILAVQSTDTQYF
TGCGCCAGCAGCCCTAGTATCCTAGCGGTGCAGAGCACAGATACGCAGTATTTT
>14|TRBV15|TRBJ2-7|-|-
CATSRVQGWGEQYF
TGTGCCACCAGCAGAGTTCAGGGGTGGGGCGAGCAGTACTTC
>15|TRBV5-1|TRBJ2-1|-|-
CASSLGGITLNEQFF
TGCGCCAGCAGCTTGGGAGGGATAACGCTTAATGAGCAGTTCTTC
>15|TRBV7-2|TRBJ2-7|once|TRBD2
CASSPWTSKFYEQYF
TGTGCCAGCAGCCCGTGGACTAGTAAGTTCTACGAGCAGTACTTC
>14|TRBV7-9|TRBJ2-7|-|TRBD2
CASTRGGGSYEQYF
TGTGCCAGCACCCGTGGGGGGGGATCCTACGAGCAGTACTTC
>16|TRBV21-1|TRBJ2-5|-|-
CASSEWERGHQETQYF
TGTGCCAGCAGCGAGTGGGAGCGGGGCCACCAAGAGACCCAGTACTTC
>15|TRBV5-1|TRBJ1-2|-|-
CASSPREGASYGYTF
TGCGCCAGCAGCCCAAGGGAAGGGGCCAGCTATGGCTACACCTTC
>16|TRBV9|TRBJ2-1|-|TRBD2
CASSVAGGSSYNEQFF
TGTGCCAGCAGCGTTGCGGGGGGGAGCTCCTACAATGAGCAGTTCTTC
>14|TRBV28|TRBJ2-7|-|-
CASSLLPTGYEQYF
TGTGCCAGCAGTTTACTTCCAACAGGTTACGAGCAGTACTTC
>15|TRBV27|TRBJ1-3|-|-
CASSPIRGAGNTIYF
TGTGCCAGCAGCCCAATCAGGGGAGCTGGAAACACCATATATTTT
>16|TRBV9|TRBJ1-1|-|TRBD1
CASSDGTGGLGTEAFF
TGTGCCAGCAGCGACGGGACAGGGGGTTTGGGAACTGAAGCTTTCTTT
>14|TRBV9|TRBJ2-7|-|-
CASSPRVESYEQYF
TGTGCCAGCAGCCCCCGGGTTGAATCCTACGAGCAGTACTTC
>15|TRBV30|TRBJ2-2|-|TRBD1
CAWWGQGAEGGELFF
TGTGCCTGGTGGGGACAGGGGGCTGAAGGCGGGGAGCTGTTTTTT
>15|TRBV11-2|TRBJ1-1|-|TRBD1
CASSLRGQGNTEAFF
TGTGCCAGCAGCTTAAGGGGGCAGGGGAACACTGAAGCTTTCTTT
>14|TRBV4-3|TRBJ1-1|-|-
CASSQDTRREVAFF
TGCGCCAGCAGCCAAGATACCCGGAGGGAGGTAGCTTTCTTT
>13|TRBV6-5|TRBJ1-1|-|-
CAGRAPPGTEAFF
TGTGCCGGAAGGGCCCCGCCGGGAACTGAAGCTTTCTTT
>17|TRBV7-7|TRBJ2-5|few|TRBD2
CASSFGLAGDHQETQYF
TGTGCCAGCAGCTTCGGACTAGCGGGGGACCATCAAGAGACCCAGTACTTC
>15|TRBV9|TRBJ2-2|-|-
CASSEQGRASGELFF
TGTGCCAGCAGCGAGCAGGGGCGCGCGTCCGGGGAGCTGTTTTTT
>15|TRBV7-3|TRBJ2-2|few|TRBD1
CASHPVGTATGELFF
TGTGCCTCCCACCCCGTGGGGACAGCCACCGGGGAGCTGTTTTTT
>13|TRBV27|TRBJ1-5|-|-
CASSFSSNQPQHF
TGTGCCAGCAGTTTTAGTAGCAATCAGCCCCAGCATTTT
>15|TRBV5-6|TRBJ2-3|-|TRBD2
CASTYGLAGGDTQYF
TGTGCCAGCACATACGGACTAGCGGGGGGAGATACGCAGTATTTT
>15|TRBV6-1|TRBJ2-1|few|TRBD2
CASSETSGGYNEQFF
TGTGCCAGCAGTGAGACTAGCGGGGGCTACAATGAGCAGTTCTTC
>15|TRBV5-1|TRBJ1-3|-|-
CASSPGQHSGNTIYF
TGCGCCAGCAGCCCAGGACAGCACTCTGGAAACACCATATATTTT
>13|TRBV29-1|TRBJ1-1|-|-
CSAAGVMNTEAFF
TGCAGCGCCGCAGGGGTCATGAACACTGAAGCTTTCTTT
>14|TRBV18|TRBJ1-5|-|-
CASSLGGNHQPQHF
TGTGCCAGCTCCCTTGGGGGGAACCATCAGCCCCAGCATTTT
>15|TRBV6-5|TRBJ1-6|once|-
CASSLDATGDSPLHF
TGTGCCAGCAGTCTGGACGCGACCGGGGATTCACCCCTCCACTTT
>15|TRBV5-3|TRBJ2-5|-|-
CARSLDARGQETQYF
TGTGCCAGAAGCTTGGACGCACGAGGCCAAGAGACCCAGTACTTC
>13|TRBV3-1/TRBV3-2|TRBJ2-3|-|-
CASSLLAGDTQYF
TGTGCCAGCAGTCTCCTAGCCGGAGATACGCAGTATTTT
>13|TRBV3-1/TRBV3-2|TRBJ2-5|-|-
CASSLRGQETQYF
TGTGCCAGCAGCCTCAGAGGACAAGAGACCCAGTACTTC
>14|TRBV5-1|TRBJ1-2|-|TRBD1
CASSLGTGEGGYTF
TGCGCCAGCAGCTTGGGGACAGGGGAAGGTGGCTACACCTTC
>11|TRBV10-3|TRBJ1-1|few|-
CAISEGPEAFF
TGTGCCATCAGTGAGGGGCCTGAAGCTTTCTTT
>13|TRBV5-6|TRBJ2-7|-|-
CASSSGTPYEQYF
TGTGCCAGCAGCTCAGGCACTCCCTACGAGCAGTACTTC